This record concerns one T cell receptor (beta chain) sequence. Its antigen is as yet unknown. V was trimmed by 0 bases and J by 5 bases, leaving 14 bases between them. The CDR3 runs to 16 residues. Per germline, CDR1 SGHDT and CDR2 YYEEEE. The sample comes from a study of T cell responses to AZD1222 COVID-19 vaccine. General study points: Repertoires were obtained solely post-peak T cell response. Reportedly, nearly half of unique spike TCRs recognized epitopes outside B.1.351/B.1.1.7 mutations.

The protocol was immunoSEQ multiplex PCR, while the TCRdb copy is restricted to in-frame clones and leaves out a portion. The table records more than 140,000 clones, about 90% of them present only once. The chain combines TRBV5-6 with TRBJ2-2; D perhaps matches TRBD1 (6 bases). The sequencing used peripheral blood, collected on day 0 of AZD1222 vaccination. This sequence was found in an adult in good health. CDR3 nucleotide sequence: TGTGCCAGCAGCTTGGATGGCAGGGGAGAAACCGGGGAGCTGTTTTTT. It codes for CASSLDGRGETGELFF. The variable domain in full, with the rest retrieved from reference TRBV5-6 and TRBJ2-2, is DAGVTQSPTHLIKTRGQQVTLRCSPKSGHDTVSWYQQALGQGPQFIFQYYEEEERQRGNFPDRFSGHQFPNYSSELNVNALLLGDSALYLCASSLDGRGETGELFFGEGSRLTVL.